The entry below gives a single TCR beta chain sequence along with its context. The entry originates in a study of blood T cell repertoires in COVID-19. Study as a whole: Samples of COVID-19 (acute and convalescent) were obtained from the United States, Italy and Spain. T cells, B-cell-depleted T cells, or PBMCs supplied cDNA or gDNA.

V lost 2 bases, J lost 7 bases, and 12 bases lay in between. This CDR3 has 13 amino acids. The germline V gene encodes CDR1 MDHEN and CDR2 SYDVKM. Authors' analysis steps: Estimation of nucleated cell counts was performed using reference gene primer amplification. The assay was immunoSEQ multiplex PCR, and TCRdb's table has in-frame clones only and misses some. V and J calls and clone size are copied from that table; D and trimming were computed from the DNA. The sample lists 250,000 to 300,000 clones; approximately 89% were seen once. This chain links TRBV28 with TRBJ2-7, with TRBD1 as a possible D gene (7 bases). This clonotype was sampled from a woman in her thirties or forties who had recovered from COVID-19. What was sequenced was peripheral blood. CDR3 amino acids: CASSLRGTAEQYF. Here the CDR3 DNA reads TGTGCCAGCAGTTTACGCGGGACAGCTGAGCAGTACTTC.